This T cell receptor beta chain stems from a study of OX40 agonist ivuxolimab in advanced cancers. Data came from immunoSEQ multiplex PCR; TCRdb stores just in-frame clones and leaves some out. The sample consists of tens of thousands of clones, 80% to 90% of them appearing once. The table lists this clone with a count of one. Germline V CDR1 and CDR2: SEHNR, FQNEAQ (reference sequence). Trimming left V 3 bases short and J 4 bases short, with 18 bases between. The CDR3 extends over 16 amino acids. This material consisted of CD4+ or CD8+ T cells sorted from blood, taken in a trial of the OX40 agonist ivuxolimab. The chain couples TRBV7-9 to TRBJ1-1; D not certain. The sequence was collected from an adult with an advanced solid tumor such as melanoma, head and neck, liver or kidney cancer. The CDR3 nucleotides read TGTGCCAGCAGCTTCCAAACGAGGGCAAGGGCCACTGAAGCTTTCTTT. This encodes CASSFQTRARATEAFF.